This T cell receptor (beta chain) was recorded in a study of cytomegalovirus exposure and HLA in healthy donors. Study-level points and caveats: Highest at DRB1 and lowest at HLA-C, TCR association rates differed among HLA loci in a later analysis. Most likely, a cluster of highly shared sequence variants arose as a sequencing artifact.

Both 60 Vbeta primers and 13 Jbeta primers went into the PCR. As handled by the study authors: In a later analysis, approximately 73 million unique TCR beta chains included roughly 11 million shared by two or more donors. This table comes from immunoSEQ multiplex PCR, and its TCRdb copy is limited to in-frame clones, with some not included. Clone size and the V and J calls come from that table; the DNA yielded D and trimming. The data contain about 130,000 clones, less than 85% of them singletons. As concerns this clone: Its target is unknown.

The CDR3 runs 15 residues. With V trimmed by 1 base and J by 4 bases, 4 bases remained unmatched. Per germline, CDR1 LGHNA and CDR2 YNFKEQ. The V and J genes are TRBV4-2 and TRBJ2-7, with 10 bases lining up with TRBD2. This clonotype was obtained from a man aged 40-55 years in good health and CMV-seronegative. The source material was PBMCs. The CDR3 here is CASSQGTSGLYEQYF. The DNA of the CDR3 is TGTGCCAGCAGCCAAGGGACTAGCGGACTATACGAGCAGTACTTC.